This T cell receptor (beta chain) is from a study of cytomegalovirus exposure and HLA in healthy donors. It was with 60 Vbeta and 13 Jbeta primers that the PCR ran. This table comes from immunoSEQ multiplex PCR, and its TCRdb copy is limited to in-frame clones, with some not included. This repertoire shows under 150,000 clones, about 64% found once; its top ten account for about 4.5%. Germline values: CDR1 SGHNT, CDR2 YENEEA. Unmatched junction bases numbered 7, after V lost 5 bases and J lost 5 bases. The CDR3 spans 14 residues. The TCR was taken from a man aged 60 to 75 in good health and CMV-seronegative. The V and J genes are TRBV11-3 and TRBJ2-7, with 9 bases aligning to TRBD1. The sample was PBMCs. The CDR3 bases are TGTGCCAGCAGCGCTAGGGACAGGGATAACGAGCAGTACTTC. It translates to CASSARDRDNEQYF.